This is a list of T cell receptor beta chains from one sample in a study of blood T cell repertoires in COVID-19. Assay: immunoSEQ multiplex PCR; the TCRdb copy retains only in-frame clones and omits some. The sample includes 150,000 to 200,000 clones, about 82% of them seen just once. Sample: PBMCs or T cells enriched from blood (not recorded which). The receptors come from a woman aged 25 to 45 who had recovered from COVID-19. CDR3s include the opening cysteine and the closing phenylalanine or tryptophan. D genes are given only for firm matches. Rows give clone size only sometimes, using once, few, many, or a class for an expanded clone.

CDR3aa: CASRGEGYTDTQYF
CDR3nt: TGTGCCAGCCGAGGGGAGGGGTACACAGATACGCAGTATTTT
d_gene: TRBD2
j_gene: TRBJ2-3
v_gene: TRBV7-9
abundance: NA

CDR3aa: CASSLDMSSGETQYF
CDR3nt: TGTGCCAGCAGCTTGGATATGTCGTCGGGGGAGACCCAGTACTTC
d_gene: NA
j_gene: TRBJ2-5
v_gene: TRBV5-5
abundance: NA

CDR3aa: CASGLASNEQFF
CDR3nt: TGTGCCAGTGGACTAGCCTCCAATGAGCAGTTCTTC
d_gene: TRBD2
j_gene: TRBJ2-1
v_gene: TRBV19
abundance: NA

CDR3aa: CASSRRGLAEATQYF
CDR3nt: TGTGCCAGCAGTCGCCGCGGACTAGCGGAGGCTACGCAGTATTTT
d_gene: TRBD2
j_gene: TRBJ2-3
v_gene: TRBV28
abundance: NA

CDR3aa: CASSLQGAGTEAFF
CDR3nt: TGCGCCAGCAGCTTACAGGGGGCAGGGACTGAAGCTTTCTTT
d_gene: TRBD1
j_gene: TRBJ1-1
v_gene: TRBV5-1
abundance: NA

CDR3aa: CASSNELYSGLQFANTGELFF
CDR3nt: TGTGCCAGCAGCAACGAACTCTATTCGGGACTGCAGTTCGCGAACACCGGGGAGCTGTTTTTT
d_gene: NA
j_gene: TRBJ2-2
v_gene: TRBV21-1
abundance: NA

CDR3aa: CASSLSGGNLYEQYF
CDR3nt: TGTGCCAGCAGTTTATCAGGGGGCAATTTGTACGAGCAGTACTTC
d_gene: TRBD1
j_gene: TRBJ2-7
v_gene: TRBV27
abundance: once

CDR3aa: CASSPRANTEAFF
CDR3nt: TGTGCCAGCAGTCCCAGGGCGAACACTGAAGCTTTCTTT
d_gene: NA
j_gene: TRBJ1-1
v_gene: TRBV5-8
abundance: NA

CDR3aa: CASSLSFLAADTSTDTQYF
CDR3nt: TGTGCCAGCAGTTTATCCTTTTTAGCGGCCGATACTAGCACAGATACGCAGTATTTT
d_gene: NA
j_gene: TRBJ2-3
v_gene: TRBV28
abundance: NA

CDR3aa: CASRLTGTRDLSTDTQYF
CDR3nt: TGTGCCAGCAGACTTACCGGGACACGGGATCTGAGCACAGATACGCAGTATTTT
d_gene: NA
j_gene: TRBJ2-3
v_gene: TRBV27
abundance: once

CDR3aa: CASSLDRGSYNSPLHF
CDR3nt: TGTGCCAGCAGCTTGGACAGGGGCTCCTATAATTCACCCCTCCACTTT
d_gene: TRBD1
j_gene: TRBJ1-6
v_gene: TRBV7-3
abundance: once

CDR3aa: CATPHNSGETQYF
CDR3nt: TGTGCCACCCCACATAACTCGGGGGAGACCCAGTACTTC
d_gene: NA
j_gene: TRBJ2-5
v_gene: TRBV6-5
abundance: NA

CDR3aa: CASSLAALRGEQYF
CDR3nt: TGCGCCAGCAGCTTGGCTGCGTTAAGGGGGGAGCAGTACTTC
d_gene: NA
j_gene: TRBJ2-7
v_gene: TRBV5-1
abundance: NA

CDR3aa: CSVQQGIRTDTQYF
CDR3nt: TGCAGCGTGCAACAGGGTATTCGCACAGATACGCAGTATTTT
d_gene: NA
j_gene: TRBJ2-3
v_gene: TRBV29-1
abundance: NA

CDR3aa: CASSLGILAPYEQYF
CDR3nt: TGTGCCAGCAGCTTAGGGATTCTAGCCCCTTACGAGCAGTACTTC
d_gene: NA
j_gene: TRBJ2-7
v_gene: TRBV7-8
abundance: NA

CDR3aa: CASSLAGTRGYEQYF
CDR3nt: TGTGCCAGCAGCTTGGCCGGGACTAGGGGGTACGAGCAGTACTTC
d_gene: TRBD2
j_gene: TRBJ2-7
v_gene: TRBV5-4
abundance: few

CDR3aa: CASSLIAGVTDTQYF
CDR3nt: TGTGCCAGCAGCTTAATAGCGGGAGTCACAGATACGCAGTATTTT
d_gene: TRBD2
j_gene: TRBJ2-3
v_gene: TRBV7-3
abundance: NA

CDR3aa: CATSAGHQPQHF
CDR3nt: TGTGCCACCAGTGCAGGGCACCAGCCCCAGCATTTT
d_gene: NA
j_gene: TRBJ1-5
v_gene: TRBV24-1
abundance: NA

CDR3aa: CASSEALAGGPSGELFF
CDR3nt: TGTGCCAGCAGTGAAGCGCTAGCGGGAGGGCCCTCCGGGGAGCTGTTTTTT
d_gene: TRBD2
j_gene: TRBJ2-2
v_gene: TRBV2
abundance: many

CDR3aa: CASSRTGVDEQYF
CDR3nt: TGTGCCAGCAGCCGGACAGGGGTCGACGAGCAGTACTTC
d_gene: TRBD1
j_gene: TRBJ2-7
v_gene: TRBV3-1/TRBV3-2
abundance: NA

CDR3aa: CASSFVRGGDQPQHF
CDR3nt: TGTGCCAGCAGTTTTGTACGAGGGGGCGATCAGCCCCAGCATTTT
d_gene: TRBD1
j_gene: TRBJ1-5
v_gene: TRBV28
abundance: NA

CDR3aa: CASSLALAGGPSNEQFF
CDR3nt: TGTGCCAGCAGCTTAGCCCTAGCGGGAGGGCCCTCCAATGAGCAGTTCTTC
d_gene: TRBD2
j_gene: TRBJ2-1
v_gene: TRBV7-2
abundance: NA

CDR3aa: CASSPGQDYEQYF
CDR3nt: TGTGCCAGCTCCCCCGGACAGGACTACGAGCAGTACTTC
d_gene: TRBD1
j_gene: TRBJ2-7
v_gene: TRBV18
abundance: NA

CDR3aa: CASSIRAGGYEQYF
CDR3nt: TGTGCCAGCAGCATTAGAGCGGGAGGGTACGAGCAGTACTTC
d_gene: NA
j_gene: TRBJ2-7
v_gene: TRBV21-1
abundance: NA

CDR3aa: CASSASPPGETQYF
CDR3nt: TGTGCCAGCAGCGCTTCACCGCCGGGAGAGACCCAGTACTTC
d_gene: NA
j_gene: TRBJ2-5
v_gene: TRBV9
abundance: many

CDR3aa: CASRTVVSYEQYF
CDR3nt: TGTGCCAGTAGGACAGTTGTTTCCTACGAGCAGTACTTC
d_gene: NA
j_gene: TRBJ2-7
v_gene: TRBV7-9
abundance: NA

CDR3aa: CATTLTGELFF
CDR3nt: TGTGCCACGACACTCACCGGGGAGCTGTTTTTT
d_gene: NA
j_gene: TRBJ2-2
v_gene: TRBV24-1
abundance: NA

CDR3aa: CALSTFSGLFPEQYF
CDR3nt: TGTGCCCTTTCCACCTTCTCAGGCCTTTTCCCCGAGCAGTACTTC
d_gene: NA
j_gene: TRBJ2-7
v_gene: TRBV6-5
abundance: NA

CDR3aa: CASSLYFGQGADTQYF
CDR3nt: TGTGCCAGCAGTTTATACTTCGGTCAGGGGGCAGATACGCAGTATTTT
d_gene: TRBD1
j_gene: TRBJ2-3
v_gene: TRBV27
abundance: NA

CDR3aa: CASSTRGSSNQPQHF
CDR3nt: TGTGCCAGTAGTACCAGGGGATCGAGCAATCAGCCCCAGCATTTT
d_gene: NA
j_gene: TRBJ1-5
v_gene: TRBV19
abundance: NA

CDR3aa: CASSRTKWTVSNQPQHF
CDR3nt: TGTGCCAGTAGCCGCACAAAATGGACAGTTAGCAATCAGCCCCAGCATTTT
d_gene: NA
j_gene: TRBJ1-5
v_gene: TRBV19
abundance: NA

CDR3aa: CASSSLAGAAYEQYF
CDR3nt: TGTGCCAGCAGTTCGCTAGCGGGAGCCGCCTACGAGCAGTACTTC
d_gene: TRBD2
j_gene: TRBJ2-7
v_gene: TRBV27
abundance: NA

CDR3aa: CASRRAGVNEQYF
CDR3nt: TGTGCCAGCAGAAGAGCGGGAGTCAACGAGCAGTACTTC
d_gene: TRBD2
j_gene: TRBJ2-7
v_gene: TRBV5-4
abundance: NA

CDR3aa: CASSPRQGIDTQYF
CDR3nt: TGTGCCAGCTCACCAAGACAGGGGATAGATACGCAGTATTTT
d_gene: TRBD1
j_gene: TRBJ2-3
v_gene: TRBV18
abundance: NA

CDR3aa: CASSLLAGGPDTGELFF
CDR3nt: TGTGCCAGCAGCTTATTGGCGGGAGGGCCCGACACCGGGGAGCTGTTTTTT
d_gene: TRBD2
j_gene: TRBJ2-2
v_gene: TRBV7-3
abundance: NA

CDR3aa: CASSLGGSLYEQYF
CDR3nt: TGTGCCAGCAGCTTAGGGGGCAGCCTCTACGAGCAGTACTTC
d_gene: NA
j_gene: TRBJ2-7
v_gene: TRBV7-9
abundance: NA

CDR3aa: CASSPLRRKTGDSNQPQHF
CDR3nt: TGTGCCAGCAGCCCCTTGCGGCGAAAGACAGGGGATAGCAATCAGCCCCAGCATTTT
d_gene: TRBD1
j_gene: TRBJ1-5
v_gene: TRBV28
abundance: NA

CDR3aa: CASSVGTGKETQYF
CDR3nt: TGTGCCAGCAGCGTAGGTACAGGGAAAGAGACCCAGTACTTC
d_gene: NA
j_gene: TRBJ2-5
v_gene: TRBV9
abundance: NA

CDR3aa: CASSPRTYSTDTQYF
CDR3nt: TGTGCCAGCTCACCACGGACATATAGCACAGATACGCAGTATTTT
d_gene: NA
j_gene: TRBJ2-3
v_gene: TRBV18
abundance: NA

CDR3aa: CASSPGASNQPQHF
CDR3nt: TGTGCCAGCTCACCAGGGGCTAGCAATCAGCCCCAGCATTTT
d_gene: NA
j_gene: TRBJ1-5
v_gene: TRBV18
abundance: NA

CDR3aa: CASSTPRGGDEDIQYF
CDR3nt: TGTGCCAGCAGCACCCCACGGGGGGGGGATGAGGACATTCAGTACTTC
d_gene: TRBD2
j_gene: TRBJ2-4
v_gene: TRBV7-9
abundance: NA

CDR3aa: CASSQGVEQYF
CDR3nt: TGTGCCAGCAGTCAGGGGGTCGAGCAGTACTTC
d_gene: TRBD1
j_gene: TRBJ2-7
v_gene: TRBV6-5
abundance: once

CDR3aa: CASSSGQGSYEQYF
CDR3nt: TGTGCCAGCAGTTCCGGACAGGGCTCCTACGAGCAGTACTTC
d_gene: TRBD1
j_gene: TRBJ2-7
v_gene: TRBV28
abundance: NA

CDR3aa: CASSQILTGESQPQHF
CDR3nt: TGCGCCAGCAGCCAAATCCTTACAGGGGAGAGTCAGCCCCAGCATTTT
d_gene: TRBD1
j_gene: TRBJ1-5
v_gene: TRBV4-1
abundance: NA

CDR3aa: CSSTRGGRTDTQYF
CDR3nt: TGCAGCTCGACCCGCGGCGGGAGAACAGATACGCAGTATTTT
d_gene: TRBD2
j_gene: TRBJ2-3
v_gene: TRBV29-1
abundance: NA

CDR3aa: CASSPSVRTEAFF
CDR3nt: TGTGCCAGCTCACCTTCGGTACGCACTGAAGCTTTCTTT
d_gene: NA
j_gene: TRBJ1-1
v_gene: TRBV18
abundance: NA

CDR3aa: CSGVEQYF
CDR3nt: TGCAGCGGGGTCGAGCAGTACTTC
d_gene: NA
j_gene: TRBJ2-7
v_gene: TRBV20-1
abundance: once

CDR3aa: CASSLAGNSPLHF
CDR3nt: TGTGCCAGCAGCTTGGCCGGTAATTCACCCCTCCACTTT
d_gene: NA
j_gene: TRBJ1-6
v_gene: TRBV5-5
abundance: NA

CDR3aa: CASTGGGPSNEQFF
CDR3nt: TGTGCCAGCACGGGGGGGGGACCGAGCAATGAGCAGTTCTTC
d_gene: TRBD2
j_gene: TRBJ2-1
v_gene: TRBV28
abundance: NA